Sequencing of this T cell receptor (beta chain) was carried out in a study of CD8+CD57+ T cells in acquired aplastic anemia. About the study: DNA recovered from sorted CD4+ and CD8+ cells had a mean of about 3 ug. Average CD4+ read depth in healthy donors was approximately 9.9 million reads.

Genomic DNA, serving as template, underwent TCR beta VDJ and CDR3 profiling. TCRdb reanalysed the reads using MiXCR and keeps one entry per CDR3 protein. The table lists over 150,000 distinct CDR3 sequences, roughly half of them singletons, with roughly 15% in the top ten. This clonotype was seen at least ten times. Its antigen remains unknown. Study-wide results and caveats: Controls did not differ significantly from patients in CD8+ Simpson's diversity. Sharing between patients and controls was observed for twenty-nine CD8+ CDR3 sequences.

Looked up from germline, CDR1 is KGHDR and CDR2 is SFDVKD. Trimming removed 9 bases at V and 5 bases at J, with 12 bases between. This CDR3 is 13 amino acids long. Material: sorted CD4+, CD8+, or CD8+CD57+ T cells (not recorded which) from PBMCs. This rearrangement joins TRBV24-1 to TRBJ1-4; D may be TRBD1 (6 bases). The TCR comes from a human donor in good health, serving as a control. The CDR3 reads CATASGQNEKLFF. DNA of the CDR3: TGTGCCACCGCGTCTGGACAGAATGAAAAACTGTTTTTT.